Each of the 24 T cell receptor beta chains below was sequenced from the same sample in a study of OX40 agonist ivuxolimab in advanced cancers. TCRdb keeps only in-frame clones here, not all; method: immunoSEQ multiplex PCR. The data hold about 73,000 clones, with about nine tenths observed a single time. The material sequenced was CD4+ or CD8+ T cells sorted from blood, taken in a trial of the OX40 agonist ivuxolimab. Receptors originate from an adult with an advanced solid tumor such as melanoma, head and neck, liver or kidney cancer.

In regard to this clone: With a much larger clone just one base away, this may be a read error. This chain uses TRBV6-9 with TRBJ1-2, with a weak D call TRBD1 (5 bases). The CDR3 sequence is 13 residues long. V dropped 8 bases and J dropped 3 bases, with 13 bases sitting between them. Germline V gives CDR1 MNHGY, CDR2 SVAAGI. CDR3 loop: CASGSTGDYGYTF. The CDR3 coding sequence is TGTGCCAGCGGCTCCACAGGAGACTATGGCTACACCTTC.

The chain carries TRBV28 and TRBJ2-7; D is uncertain. This CDR3 comprises 12 residues. Germline loops: CDR1 MDHEN, CDR2 SYDVKM. Trimming removed 6 bases from V and 3 bases from J, with 9 bases in between. For the CDR3, the DNA is TGTGCCAGCAGGACCAGGAGCTACGAGCAGTACTTC. This translates into CASRTRSYEQYF.

CDR3 region: CASHRNSPLHF. In nucleotides, the CDR3 is TGTGCCAGCCACAGGAATTCACCCCTCCACTTT. The rearrangement uses TRBV2 and TRBJ1-6; D is perhaps TRBD1 (5 bases). Germline CDR1 SNHLY, CDR2 FYNNEI. Trimming took 8 bases from V and 7 from J, leaving 6 bases between them. CDR3 length: 11 amino acids.

This chain uses TRBV6-1 with TRBJ2-7; 8 nucleotides match TRBD2. Germline CDR1 and CDR2: MNHNS and SASEGT. CDR3 length equals 16 residues. V dropped 4 bases and J dropped 2; count of bases not matched to a gene: 10. The CDR3 DNA sequence: TGTGCCAGCAGTGTAGTAGCGGGAAATTCCCCCTACGAGCAGTACTTC. Amino acids: CASSVVAGNSPYEQYF.

The V call is TRBV5-8, the J call TRBJ1-2; 7 bases map to TRBD1. The junction had 3 bases not matched to a gene; V was cut back by 4 bases and J by 6 bases. The CDR3 runs 12 residues. Per the germline V gene, CDR1 is SGHTS and CDR2 is YDEGEE. CDR3 nucleotide sequence: TGTGCCAGCAGCATCGGACAGGATGGCTACACCTTC. As protein: CASSIGQDGYTF.

J is TRBJ1-1 and V is TRBV6-5, with D uncertain. Germline CDR1 reads MNHEY; CDR2 reads SVGAGI. V lost 6 bases and J lost 1, with 3 bases in between. The CDR3 extends over 11 amino acids. The CDR3 protein is CASRGNTEAFF. The CDR3 DNA sequence: TGTGCCAGCAGGGGGAACACTGAAGCTTTCTTT.

The chain recombines TRBV7-8 with TRBJ1-5; 8 bases fit TRBD1. Trimming cost V 4 bases and J 5 bases; bases outside gene matches: 7. This CDR3 region has 15 residues. CDR1 is SGHVS, CDR2 FQNEAQ, per germline. The CDR3 nucleotides read TGTGCCAGCAGCTCAAGAGGGACAGGATATCAGCCCCAGCATTTT. Amino acid sequence: CASSSRGTGYQPQHF.

The chain recombines TRBV30 with TRBJ1-5; 8 bases are a match to TRBD1. Germline CDR1 reads GTSNPN; CDR2 reads SVGIG (reference sequence). J gave up 2 bases and V 3 bases, and 0 bases lay outside the gene matches. The CDR3 has 13 amino acids. DNA for the CDR3: TGTGCCTGGAGGACAGGGGGCAATCAGCCCCAGCATTTT. Translated, it gives CAWRTGGNQPQHF.

The chain combines TRBV20-1 with TRBJ2-3; D remains unclear. The CDR3 covers 11 residues. The germline V gene has CDR1 DFQATT and CDR2 SNEGSKA (reference sequence). V was pared by 3 bases and J by 4 bases, with 5 bases between. Here the CDR3 DNA reads TGCAGTGCTAGCCTACCAGATACGCAGTATTTT. This gives the protein CSASLPDTQYF.

The gene calls are TRBV4-2 and TRBJ2-2; D gene unclear. The CDR3 consists of 17 residues. V was shortened by 0 bases and J by 4 bases, with 15 bases between the two germline ends. CDR1 is LGHNA, CDR2 YNFKEQ, per germline. The CDR3 is CASSQESTRGLTGELFF. The CDR3 DNA follows: TGTGCCAGCAGCCAAGAATCTACTCGCGGTCTCACCGGGGAGCTGTTTTTT.

The rearrangement links TRBV19 to TRBJ2-1, with TRBD1 as a possible D gene (6 bases). This CDR3 comprises 15 residues. The ends were cut back, 6 bases at V and 0 bases at J, with 12 bases in the middle. Looked up from germline, CDR1 is LNHDA and CDR2 is SQIVND (reference sequence). This CDR3 reads CASRKTGSSYNEQFF. The CDR3 DNA follows: TGTGCCAGTAGAAAAACAGGGAGCTCCTACAATGAGCAGTTCTTC.

The chain couples TRBV28 to TRBJ1-5; 7 bases fit TRBD1. This CDR3 spans 17 amino acids. The ends lost 5 bases at V and 7 bases at J; junction bases unmatched: 17. Per germline, CDR1 MDHEN and CDR2 SYDVKM. The CDR3 DNA follows: TGTGCCAGCAGTCCCACCTACCGGACAGGAATAAGGCAGCCCCAGCATTTT. Protein sequence: CASSPTYRTGIRQPQHF.

About this clone: Other DNA sequences within the sample encode an identical CDR3. The chain combines TRBV5-1 with TRBJ2-3; 7 bases fit TRBD2. The germline V gene has CDR1 SGHRS and CDR2 YFSETQ. This CDR3 region has 15 residues. V shed 4 bases and J 0 bases; nucleotides not matched to a gene: 5. CDR3 amino acids: CASSGLGGSTDTQYF. The CDR3 region has the DNA TGCGCCAGCAGCGGTTTGGGGGGGAGCACAGATACGCAGTATTTT.

The J gene is TRBJ2-6, the V gene TRBV4-1; 15 bases fit TRBD2. The V gene end was trimmed by 1 base and the J gene end by 2 bases; junction bases not matched to a gene: 6. This CDR3 comprises 20 residues. Germline V gene sequence: CDR1 MGHRA, CDR2 YSYEKL. CDR3 loop: CASSQGGLAGGRPGANVLTF. For the CDR3, the DNA is TGCGCCAGCAGCCAAGGGGGACTAGCGGGAGGCCGCCCTGGGGCCAACGTCCTGACTTTC.

The V call is TRBV7-2, the J call TRBJ2-2; D might be TRBD2 (5 bases). V lost 5 bases to trimming and J lost 1 base, with 11 bases between them. The CDR3 is made up of 15 amino acids. Germline lookup yields CDR1 SGHTA and CDR2 FQGNSA. CDR3 residues: CASSPFRGNTGELFF. CDR3 DNA sequence: TGTGCCAGCAGCCCCTTTCGGGGGAACACCGGGGAGCTGTTTTTT.

The chain combines TRBV29-1 with TRBJ1-4; D is unclear. CDR3 size: 13 residues. Between the trimmed V and J ends, which lost 4 bases and 3 bases, there was a span of 9 bases. The germline V gene encodes CDR1 SQVTM and CDR2 ANQGSEA. The CDR3 is CSVAGFANEKLFF. CDR3 nucleotides: TGCAGCGTTGCAGGTTTTGCTAATGAAAAACTGTTTTTT.

CDR3 sequence (DNA): TGTGCCAGCAGCGAAGACAGATTGGGCTACACCTTC. Its protein is CASSEDRLGYTF. The rearrangement links TRBV5-4 to TRBJ1-2; perhaps TRBD1 as D (5 bases). The V end lost 4 bases, the J end lost 8 bases, and 12 bases lay between the germline ends. Germline V gene lookup returns CDR1 SGHNT and CDR2 YYREEE (reference sequence). The CDR3 has 12 amino acids.

The chain joins TRBV14 to TRBJ2-3; 7 bases are a match to TRBD2. J gave up 0 bases and V 1 base, and 4 bases lay outside the gene matches. The CDR3 extends over 16 amino acids. The germline CDR1 and CDR2 sequences are SGHDN and FVKESK. This chain's CDR3 is CASSQVYSGSTDTQYF. DNA of the CDR3: TGTGCCAGCAGCCAAGTATATAGCGGGAGCACAGATACGCAGTATTTT.

The chain is built from TRBV5-4 and TRBJ2-7; D unresolved. This CDR3 region has 13 residues. Looked up from germline, CDR1 is SGHNT and CDR2 is YYREEE (reference sequence). Trimming shortened V by 4 bases and J by 0 bases, and 8 bases separated the two germline ends. The CDR3, as DNA: TGTGCCAGCAGCAATCGAAGCTCCTACGAGCAGTACTTC. It yields the protein CASSNRSSYEQYF.

The chain is built from TRBV10-3 and TRBJ2-3; 8 nucleotides agree with TRBD2. J lost 0 bases, V lost 8 bases, and 4 bases had no gene match. The CDR3 contains 14 residues. The germline CDR1 and CDR2 sequences are ENHRY and SYGVKD. The CDR3 nucleotides are TGTGCCATCCAACTAGCGGAGAGCACAGATACGCAGTATTTT. Translating gives CAIQLAESTDTQYF.

This clone was seen a handful of times. V and J are TRBV25-1 and TRBJ2-5; perhaps TRBD2 as D (6 bases). Trimming took 8 bases from V and 3 from J, leaving 13 bases between them. The CDR3 totals 13 residues. Per the germline V gene, CDR1 is MGHDK and CDR2 is SYGVNS. Here the CDR3 DNA reads TGTGCCAGCCGGGACTCAGGAAAAGAGACCCAGTACTTC. Translating gives CASRDSGKETQYF.

J is TRBJ2-1 and V is TRBV2, with TRBD2 matching over 8 bases. V gave up 7 bases and J gave up 6 bases; unmatched junction bases: 5. Per the germline V gene, CDR1 is SNHLY and CDR2 is FYNNEI. This CDR3 comprises 13 residues. CDR3 residues: CASNERGSNEQFF. In nucleotides, the CDR3 is TGTGCCAGCAACGAGCGGGGGAGCAATGAGCAGTTCTTC. Drawing the rest from reference TRBV2 and TRBJ2-1, the complete variable domain is EPEVTQTPSHQVTQMGQEVILRCVPISNHLYFYWYRQILGQKVEFLVSFYNNEISEKSEIFDDQFSVERPDGSNFTLKIRSTKLEDSAMYFCASNERGSNEQFFGPGTRLTVL.

The genes are TRBV11-1 and TRBJ2-3, with 10 bases matching TRBD2. J gave up 4 bases and V 2 bases, and 3 bases lay outside the gene matches. The CDR3 is made up of 15 amino acids. CDR1 and CDR2 from the germline V gene are SGHAT and FQDESV (reference sequence). In DNA, the CDR3 is TGTGCCAGCAGCTTACTAGCGGGAGATTCAGATACGCAGTATTTT. Residues: CASSLLAGDSDTQYF.

A single count supports this clone. CDR3 loop: CASSRQGLAYNEQFF. CDR3 DNA: TGTGCCAGCTCAAGACAGGGTTTAGCCTACAATGAGCAGTTCTTC. The chain has TRBV18 and TRBJ2-1, with TRBD1 identical over 7 bases. This CDR3 is built from 15 residues. Trimming cost V 5 bases and J 2 bases; bases outside gene matches: 6. In germline, CDR1 is KGHSH, CDR2 LQKENI.